This T cell receptor beta chain was obtained from a study of HIV-infected children after antiretroviral therapy interruption. There are many counts of this clonotype. Germline V gene lookup returns CDR1 KGHSH and CDR2 LQKENI. The CDR3 is 16 amino acids. V gave up 1 base and J gave up 5 bases, with 17 bases separating them. The TCR library was built from RNA with a 3' RACE protocol and unique molecular identifiers. TCRdb re-analysed the 3' RACE reads in MiXCR, keeping a single row per CDR3 protein. The repertoire consists of some 40,000 distinct CDR3 sequences, with about 6.5% occurring once and the leading ten covering about 0.97%. The treatment: PENTA 11 planned treatment interruption arm or continuous ART arm. Samples needed at least 5 million viable cryopreserved PBMCs.

The sequencing here drew on CD45RA+ CD4+ T cells from PBMCs, pooled from several time points, taken from a donor given antiretroviral therapy, either interrupted or continuous. This sample's subset: naive CD4+ CD45RA+ CD45RO- T cells. The chain uses TRBV18 and TRBJ1-2; D is unclear. This clonotype was obtained from a pool of human donors with HIV. The CDR3 region is CASSPLDGPSQYGYTF. CDR3 coding DNA: TGTGCCAGCTCACCACTTGACGGACCCTCCCAGTATGGCTACACCTTC.